What follows are 25 T cell receptor beta chains derived from one specimen sequenced in a study of Graves' ophthalmopathy and Graves' hyperthyroidism. RNA transcripts were the source from which TCR beta CDR3 regions were amplified. A first-round RT-PCR used HTBI primers, followed by a second-round multiplex PCR. TCRdb re-derived calls from the multiplex PCR reads in MiXCR, one entry per CDR3 protein. The sample has about 660,000 distinct CDR3 sequences, about two fifths seen once. Sequencing was carried out using peripheral blood. The receptor source for this set is an adult man with Graves' ophthalmopathy.

Ten or more counts support this clonotype. This sequence joins TRBV29-1 and TRBJ1-1; D gene uncertain. The CDR3 spans 13 residues. Trimming left V 0 bases short and J 5 bases short, with 10 bases between. CDR1 SQVTM and CDR2 ANQGSEA come from the germline V gene. Here the CDR3 reads CSVEEPFRTEAFF. CDR3 nucleotide sequence: TGCAGCGTTGAAGAGCCATTCCGGACTGAAGCTTTCTTT.

This rearrangement joins TRBV12-3 or TRBV12-4 to TRBJ2-2; the D gene is possibly TRBD2 (6 bases). V was trimmed by 8 bases and J by 1 base, leaving 14 bases between them. The CDR3 covers 15 residues. CDR3 amino acids: CASVFQEGNTGELFF. DNA for the CDR3: TGTGCCAGCGTATTTCAGGAGGGGAACACCGGGGAGCTGTTTTTT.

This clonotype was observed many times. The chain is built from TRBV29-1 and TRBJ2-5; possibly TRBD1 for D (5 bases). Trimming left V 4 bases short and J 0 bases short, with 6 bases between. The CDR3 is 12 residues long. Germline-derived CDR1 and CDR2 are SQVTM and ANQGSEA. DNA of the CDR3: TGCAGCGTTGGCAGGGACCAAGAGACCCAGTACTTC. Protein: CSVGRDQETQYF. Using reference TRBV29-1 and TRBJ2-5 for the parts outside the CDR3, the full variable domain is SAVISQKPSRDICQRGTSLTIQCQVDSQVTMMFWYRQQPGQSLTLIATANQGSEATYESGFVIDKFPISRPNLTFSTLTVSNMSPEDSSIYLCSVGRDQETQYFGPGTRLLVL.

The rearrangement joins TRBV9 to TRBJ1-3, with TRBD1 matching over 8 bases. Germline CDR1 is SGDLS and CDR2 is YYNGEE. The CDR3 loop spans 14 amino acids. V lost 6 bases, J lost 1 base, and 3 bases stayed unmatched. The CDR3, as DNA: TGTGCCAGCAAAGGGACAGGATCTGGAAACACCATATATTTT. This codes for CASKGTGSGNTIYF.

This clonotype has a count of ten or more. V gene TRBV9 combines with J gene TRBJ1-4; TRBD1 agrees at 7 bases. With V trimmed by 1 base and J by 7 bases, 7 bases remained unmatched. Germline CDR1 is SGDLS and CDR2 is YYNGEE. The CDR3 has 15 amino acids. CDR3 in amino acids: CASSVQGGWGEKLFF. Here the CDR3 DNA reads TGTGCCAGCAGCGTACAGGGGGGCTGGGGTGAAAAACTGTTTTTT.

In the case of this clonotype: A read error may be the cause here, since a much bigger clone is one base away. The V call is TRBV10-3, the J call TRBJ1-2, with D unclear. The CDR3 totals 12 residues. V was clipped by 3 bases and J by 7 bases, with 9 bases between them. Germline CDR1 is ENHRY and CDR2 is SYGVKD. The CDR3: CAISDAGFGYTF. Written as DNA, the CDR3 is TGTGCCATCAGTGACGCGGGATTTGGCTACACCTTC.

The chain is built from TRBV6-5 and TRBJ1-1; TRBD1 matches at 9 bases. Germline V CDR1 and CDR2: MNHEY, SVGAGI. The V gene end was trimmed by 5 bases and the J gene end by 2 bases; junction bases not matched to a gene: 6. The CDR3 loop spans 15 amino acids. CDR3 coding DNA: TGTGCCAGCAGTCGAGGGACAGGGTTAAACACTGAAGCTTTCTTT. This translates into CASSRGTGLNTEAFF.

This clonotype was seen ten or more times. CDR3 residues: CASSSLTGSIVGNTIYF. The DNA for the CDR3 is TGTGCCAGCAGCTCCCTAACAGGGTCCATTGTAGGAAACACCATATATTTT. The chain recombines TRBV7-9 with TRBJ1-3; weak D call: TRBD1 (6 bases). The germline gives CDR1 SEHNR, CDR2 FQNEAQ (reference sequence). The CDR3 has 17 residues. With 4 bases removed from V and 4 bases from J, the gap between germline ends came to 20 bases.

Concerning this clonotype: Germline and junction disagree at one end, which may indicate a read error. V is TRBV20-1 and J is TRBJ2-7; D not certain. The length of the CDR3 is 12 residues. Germline V gives CDR1 DFQATT, CDR2 SNEGSKA (reference sequence). In nucleotides, the CDR3 is TGCAGTGCTAGCGATGCTCCCTACGAGCAGTATTTC. It encodes CSASDAPYEQYF.

This clonotype was picked up many times. V and J are TRBV7-2 and TRBJ2-7, with TRBD1 matching 10 bases. Trimming at V came to 5 bases and at J to 3 bases, leaving 4 bases not matched to a gene. Germline V gene lookup returns CDR1 SGHTA and CDR2 FQGNSA. The CDR3 spans 14 residues. CDR3 in amino acids: CASSLGQGHYEQYF. DNA of the CDR3: TGTGCCAGCAGCCTGGGACAGGGGCACTACGAGCAGTACTTC.

There are many counts of this clonotype. J is TRBJ2-5 and V is TRBV20-1; 7 bases map to TRBD1. The CDR3 length is 14 residues. Germline trimming cut 3 bases from V and 2 bases from J; bases unmatched to any gene: 6. The germline V gene encodes CDR1 DFQATT and CDR2 SNEGSKA (reference sequence). The CDR3 loop reads CSASVRDRQETQYF. CDR3 coding DNA: TGCAGTGCTAGCGTCCGGGACAGACAAGAGACCCAGTACTTC.

With regard to this clonotype: At one boundary the junction diverges from the germline segment, which might be a read error. This chain uses TRBV7-3 with TRBJ2-7; 10 bases fit TRBD2. The J call may be faulty, since TRBJ2-1 better matches the DNA end. The germline CDR1 and CDR2 sequences are SGHTA and FQGTGA. The length of the CDR3 is 16 residues. DNA for the CDR3: TGTGCTAGCAGCCCCCGGACTAGCGGCTCCTACAATGAGCAGTTCTTC. It specifies CASSPRTSGSYNEQFF.

This clonotype was recorded at least ten times. The V call is TRBV6-5, the J call TRBJ2-7, with 12 bases lining up with TRBD1. V lost 6 bases to trimming and J lost 6 bases; unmatched junction nucleotides: 12. Germline-derived CDR1 and CDR2 are MNHEY and SVGAGI. The CDR3 covers 16 residues. The CDR3 spells CASRDIPGTGGREQYF. The CDR3 bases are TGTGCCAGCAGGGATATTCCCGGGACAGGGGGCCGCGAGCAGTACTTC.

This clonotype has ten or more counts. V gene TRBV29-1 combines with J gene TRBJ2-7, with 9 bases fitting TRBD1. Germline-derived CDR1 and CDR2 are SQVTM and ANQGSEA. J lost 2 bases, V lost 6 bases, and 5 bases had no gene match. The CDR3 spans 13 residues. CDR3 nucleotides: TGCAGCGTCACAGGGGGCTCTCCCTACGAGCAGTACTTC. Its translation: CSVTGGSPYEQYF.

In its sample, this clonotype was seen a few times. The chain uses TRBV4-3 and TRBJ1-5, with D maybe TRBD1 (5 bases). Germline V gene lookup returns CDR1 LGHNA and CDR2 YSLEER. The CDR3 loop spans 15 amino acids. V was trimmed by 0 bases and J by 7 bases, leaving 13 bases between them. The CDR3 spells CASSQEAGGRQPQHF. The CDR3 nucleotides read TGCGCCAGCAGCCAAGAGGCGGGGGGGAGACAGCCCCAGCATTTT.

The chain is built from TRBV27 and TRBJ2-7; D might be TRBD1 (6 bases). The germline CDR1 and CDR2 sequences are MNHEY and SMNVEV (reference sequence). The V and J ends lost 8 bases and 0 bases respectively, with 11 bases between them. The CDR3 sequence is 13 residues long. CDR3 sequence: CASLGAGSYEQYF. For the CDR3, the DNA is TGTGCCAGCTTGGGGGCGGGCTCCTACGAGCAGTACTTC.

This clonotype occurred once. This sequence joins TRBV25-1 and TRBJ1-1; the D gene is possibly TRBD1 (5 bases). Trimming cost V 4 bases and J 4 bases, with 16 bases left between them. The CDR3 runs to 15 residues. Germline CDR1 reads MGHDK; CDR2 reads SYGVNS. In DNA, the CDR3 is TGTGCCAGCAGTGCCTCGACAGCATGGGGCACTGAAGCTTTCTTT. It specifies CASSASTAWGTEAFF.

The chain combines TRBV2 with TRBJ2-7; 10 bases are a match to TRBD2. The V segment lost 6 bases and the J segment 5 bases; nucleotides outside the gene matches: 7. Germline CDR1 reads SNHLY; CDR2 reads FYNNEI. This CDR3 has 14 amino acids. CDR3 in DNA: TGTGCCAGCAGCTTAGCGGGAGGCGGAAACGAGCAGTACTTC. Translation: CASSLAGGGNEQYF.

V and J are TRBV2 and TRBJ1-5; no clear D. The V gene lost 4 bases and the J gene lost 0 bases, with 16 bases spanning the gap. Germline assignment: CDR1 SNHLY and CDR2 FYNNEI. The CDR3 is 17 amino acids. DNA of the CDR3: TGTGCCAGCAGTGCCAGTGGGGTCGTCTTTAGCAATCAGCCCCAGCATTTT. Translating it yields CASSASGVVFSNQPQHF.

CDR3 region: CASTSTMGHPDTQYF. The CDR3 region has the DNA TGTGCCAGCACCAGCACCATGGGACACCCTGATACGCAGTATTTT. J is TRBJ2-3 and V is TRBV7-2; D is perhaps TRBD1 (6 bases). CDR1 and CDR2 (germline): SGHTA, FQGNSA. CDR3 length equals 15 residues. V gave up 7 bases and J gave up 6 bases, with 20 bases separating them.

This clonotype was seen a few times. The chain combines TRBV12-5 with TRBJ1-3; 7 positions agree with TRBD1. V gave up 5 bases and J gave up 0 bases; unmatched junction bases: 7. The germline CDR1 and CDR2 sequences are LGHNT and FRNRAP. This CDR3 is built from 16 residues. The CDR3 protein is CASGSRQGISGNTIYF. Written as DNA, the CDR3 is TGTGCTAGTGGTAGCCGACAGGGCATCTCTGGAAACACCATATATTTT.

The gene calls are TRBV4-2 and TRBJ2-7; TRBD1 is a possible D gene (7 bases). Trimming left V 0 bases short and J 3 bases short, with 12 bases between. CDR3 length: 15 residues. Germline CDR1 reads LGHNA; CDR2 reads YNFKEQ. The CDR3 coding sequence is TGTGCCAGCAGCCAAGAAGGGACAGCGGGCTACGAGCAGTACTTC. This gives the protein CASSQEGTAGYEQYF.

The table lists this clonotype with many counts. The gene calls are TRBV2 and TRBJ2-5; TRBD1 matches at 8 bases. Germline CDR1 reads SNHLY; CDR2 reads FYNNEI. The CDR3 totals 14 residues. Germline trimming cut 5 bases from V and 5 bases from J; bases unmatched to any gene: 7. The CDR3 sequence is CASSSRTGRETQYF. The CDR3 bases are TGTGCCAGCAGTTCCCGGACAGGGAGGGAGACCCAGTACTTC.

This clonotype was seen at least ten times. The gene calls are TRBV10-3 and TRBJ1-2; D is possibly TRBD1 (6 bases). The CDR3 runs to 13 residues. Germline values: CDR1 ENHRY, CDR2 SYGVKD. With 6 bases removed from V and 2 bases from J, the gap between germline ends came to 10 bases. CDR3 nucleotides: TGTGCCATCAGCCGGACAGCAAACTATGGCTACACCTTC. Its translation: CAISRTANYGYTF.

This clonotype was seen at least ten times. The gene calls are TRBV20-1 and TRBJ2-5; maybe TRBD2 (5 bases). Germline CDR1 and CDR2: DFQATT and SNEGSKA (reference sequence). CDR3 length: 13 residues. Trimming took off 3 bases at V and 2 bases at J, with 10 bases between the two ends. The CDR3, as DNA: TGCAGTGCTAGCGGGCTAGCACAAGAGACCCAGTACTTC. Encoded protein: CSASGLAQETQYF.